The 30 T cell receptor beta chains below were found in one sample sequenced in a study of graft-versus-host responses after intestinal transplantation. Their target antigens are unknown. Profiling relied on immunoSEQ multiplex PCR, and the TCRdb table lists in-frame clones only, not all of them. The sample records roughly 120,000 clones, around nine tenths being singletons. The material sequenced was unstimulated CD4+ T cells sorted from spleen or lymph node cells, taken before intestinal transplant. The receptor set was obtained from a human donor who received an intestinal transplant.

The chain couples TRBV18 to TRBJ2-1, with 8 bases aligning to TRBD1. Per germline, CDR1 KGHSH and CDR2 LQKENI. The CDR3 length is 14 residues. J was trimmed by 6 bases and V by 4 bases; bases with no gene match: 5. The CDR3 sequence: CASSLGDRGNEQFF. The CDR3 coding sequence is TGTGCCAGCTCACTCGGAGACAGGGGCAATGAGCAGTTCTTC.

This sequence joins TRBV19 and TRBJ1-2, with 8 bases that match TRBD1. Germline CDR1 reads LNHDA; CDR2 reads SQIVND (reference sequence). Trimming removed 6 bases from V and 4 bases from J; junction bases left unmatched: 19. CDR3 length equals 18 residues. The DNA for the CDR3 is TGTGCCAGTAGGGAACAGCAGGGGGCCTCCGGTTCCTCCTATGGCTACACCTTC. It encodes CASREQQGASGSSYGYTF.

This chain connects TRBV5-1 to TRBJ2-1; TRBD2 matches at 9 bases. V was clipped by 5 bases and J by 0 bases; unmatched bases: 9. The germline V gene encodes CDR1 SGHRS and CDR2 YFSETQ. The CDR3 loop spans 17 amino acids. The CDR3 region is CASSWSSGSPSYNEQFF. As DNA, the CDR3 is TGCGCCAGCAGTTGGAGTAGCGGGAGCCCCTCCTACAATGAGCAGTTCTTC.

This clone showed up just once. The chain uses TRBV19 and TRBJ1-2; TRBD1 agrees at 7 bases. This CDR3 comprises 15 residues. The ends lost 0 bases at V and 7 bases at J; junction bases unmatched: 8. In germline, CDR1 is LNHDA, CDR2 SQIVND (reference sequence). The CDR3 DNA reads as TGTGCCAGTAGTATAGACCTTTGGACAGGAGGTGGCTACACCTTC. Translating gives CASSIDLWTGGGYTF.

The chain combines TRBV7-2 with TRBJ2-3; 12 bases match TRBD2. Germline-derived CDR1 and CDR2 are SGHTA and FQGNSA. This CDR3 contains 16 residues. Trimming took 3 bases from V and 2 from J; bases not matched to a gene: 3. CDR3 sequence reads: CASSFGLAGYTDTQYF. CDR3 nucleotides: TGTGCCAGCAGCTTCGGACTAGCGGGGTACACAGATACGCAGTATTTT.

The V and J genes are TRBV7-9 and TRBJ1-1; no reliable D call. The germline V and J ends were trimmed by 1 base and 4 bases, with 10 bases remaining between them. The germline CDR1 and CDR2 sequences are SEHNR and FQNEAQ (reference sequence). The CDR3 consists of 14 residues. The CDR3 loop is CASSLGGPGTEAFF. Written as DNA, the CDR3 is TGTGCCAGCAGCTTAGGCGGGCCGGGCACTGAAGCTTTCTTT.

The CDR3 spells CASSYSGLAGDNEQFF. The CDR3 DNA sequence: TGTGCCAGCAGTTACTCGGGCCTAGCGGGAGACAATGAGCAGTTCTTC. The chain carries TRBV6-6 and TRBJ2-1, with 10 bases aligning to TRBD2. This CDR3 spans 16 amino acids. Per the germline V gene, CDR1 is MNHNY and CDR2 is SVGAGI (reference sequence). V was clipped by 0 bases and J by 5 bases; unmatched bases: 4.

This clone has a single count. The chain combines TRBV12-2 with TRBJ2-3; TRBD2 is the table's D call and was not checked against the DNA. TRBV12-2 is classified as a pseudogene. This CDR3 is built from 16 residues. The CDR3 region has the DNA TGTGCAAGTCGCTGTAGACTAGAAGCTAGCACAGATACGCAGTATTTT. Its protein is CASRCRLEASTDTQYF.

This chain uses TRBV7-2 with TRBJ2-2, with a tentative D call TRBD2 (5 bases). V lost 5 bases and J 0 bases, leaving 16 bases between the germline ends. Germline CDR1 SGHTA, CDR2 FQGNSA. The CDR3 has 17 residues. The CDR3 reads CASSGPAPGTNTGELFF. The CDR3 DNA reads TGTGCCAGCAGCGGCCCGGCCCCGGGGACGAACACCGGGGAGCTGTTTTTT.

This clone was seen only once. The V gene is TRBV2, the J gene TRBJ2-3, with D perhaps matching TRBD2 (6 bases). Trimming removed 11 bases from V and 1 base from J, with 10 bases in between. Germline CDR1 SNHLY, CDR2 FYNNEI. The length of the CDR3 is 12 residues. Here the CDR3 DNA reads TGTGCCGGGGGGATTGGCACAGATACGCAGTATTTT. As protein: CAGGIGTDTQYF.

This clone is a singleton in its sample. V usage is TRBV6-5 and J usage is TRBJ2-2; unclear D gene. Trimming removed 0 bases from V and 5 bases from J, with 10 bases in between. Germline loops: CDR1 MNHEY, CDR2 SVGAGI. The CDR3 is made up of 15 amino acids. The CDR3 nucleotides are TGTGCCAGCAGTTACTCCCTAGTTAGTACCGGGGAGCTGTTTTTT. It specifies CASSYSLVSTGELFF.

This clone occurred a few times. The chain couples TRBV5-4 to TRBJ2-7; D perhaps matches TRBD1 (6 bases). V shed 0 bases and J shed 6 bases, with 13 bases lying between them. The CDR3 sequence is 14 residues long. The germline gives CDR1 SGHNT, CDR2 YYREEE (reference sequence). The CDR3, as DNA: TGTGCCAGCAGCTTGGTACAGGGTACGGGCGAGCAGTACTTC. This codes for CASSLVQGTGEQYF.

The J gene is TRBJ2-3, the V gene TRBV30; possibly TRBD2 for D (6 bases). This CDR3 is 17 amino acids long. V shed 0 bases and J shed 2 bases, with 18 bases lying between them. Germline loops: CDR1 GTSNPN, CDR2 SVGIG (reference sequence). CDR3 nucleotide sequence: TGTGCCTGGAGTGTATTATCAGGGCGGGACGTCACAGATACGCAGTATTTT. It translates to CAWSVLSGRDVTDTQYF.

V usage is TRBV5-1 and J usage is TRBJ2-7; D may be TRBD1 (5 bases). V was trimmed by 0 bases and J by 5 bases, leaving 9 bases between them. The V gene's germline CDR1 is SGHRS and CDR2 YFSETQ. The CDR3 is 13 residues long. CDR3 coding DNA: TGCGCCAGCAGCTTGGCCGCAGGGAACGAGCAGTACTTC. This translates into CASSLAAGNEQYF.

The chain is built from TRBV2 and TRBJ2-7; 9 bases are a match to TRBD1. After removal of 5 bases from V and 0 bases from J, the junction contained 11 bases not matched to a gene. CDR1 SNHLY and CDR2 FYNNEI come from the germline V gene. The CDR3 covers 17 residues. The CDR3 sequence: CASSPPRGTGSSYEQYF. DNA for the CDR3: TGTGCCAGCAGTCCCCCCCGGGGGACAGGGAGCTCCTACGAGCAGTACTTC.

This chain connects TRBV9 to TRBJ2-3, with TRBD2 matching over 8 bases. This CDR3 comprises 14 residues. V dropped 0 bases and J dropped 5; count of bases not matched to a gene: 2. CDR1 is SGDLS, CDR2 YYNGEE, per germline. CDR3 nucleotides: TGTGCCAGCAGCGTAGCGGGAGGGCAAGATACGCAGTATTTT. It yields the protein CASSVAGGQDTQYF.

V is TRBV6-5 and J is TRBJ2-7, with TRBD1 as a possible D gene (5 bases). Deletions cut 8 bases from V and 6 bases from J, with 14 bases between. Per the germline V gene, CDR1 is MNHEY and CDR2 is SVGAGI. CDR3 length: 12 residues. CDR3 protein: CASGVRVGEQYF. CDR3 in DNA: TGTGCCAGCGGTGTCAGGGTGGGCGAGCAGTACTTC.

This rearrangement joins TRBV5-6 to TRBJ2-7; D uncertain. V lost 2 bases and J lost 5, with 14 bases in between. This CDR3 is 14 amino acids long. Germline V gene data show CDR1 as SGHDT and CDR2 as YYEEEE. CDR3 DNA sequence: TGTGCCAGCAGCTTCTTCTCTAGAAGGCACGAGCAGTACTTC. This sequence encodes CASSFFSRRHEQYF.

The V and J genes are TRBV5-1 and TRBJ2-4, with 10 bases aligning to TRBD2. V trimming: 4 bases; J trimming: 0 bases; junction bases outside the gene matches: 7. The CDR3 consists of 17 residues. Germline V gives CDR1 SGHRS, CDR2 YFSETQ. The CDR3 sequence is CASSPSTSGIAKNIQYF. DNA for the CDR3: TGCGCCAGCAGCCCTTCCACTAGCGGGATAGCCAAAAACATTCAGTACTTC.

The CDR3 here is CASSTDTDYGYTF. The CDR3, as DNA: TGTGCCAGCTCAACCGACACGGACTATGGCTACACCTTC. V and J are TRBV18 and TRBJ1-2, with D unclear. There are 13 residues in the CDR3. CDR1 and CDR2 from the germline V gene are KGHSH and LQKENI. Trimming cost V 5 bases and J 3 bases, with 10 bases left between them. The variable domain in full, with the rest retrieved from reference TRBV18 and TRBJ1-2, is NAGVMQNPRHLVRRRGQEARLRCSPMKGHSHVYWYRQLPEEGLKFMVYLQKENIIDESGMPKERFSAEFPKEGPSILRIQQVVRGDSAAYFCASSTDTDYGYTFGSGTRLTVV.

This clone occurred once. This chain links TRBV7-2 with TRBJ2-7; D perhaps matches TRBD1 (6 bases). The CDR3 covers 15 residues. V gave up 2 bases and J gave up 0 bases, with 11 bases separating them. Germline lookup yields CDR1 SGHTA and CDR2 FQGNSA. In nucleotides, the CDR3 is TGTGCCAGCAGCTTAAACCGCAGGGGCTCCTACGAGCAGTACTTC. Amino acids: CASSLNRRGSYEQYF. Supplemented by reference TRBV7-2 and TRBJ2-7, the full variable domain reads GAGVSQSPSNKVTEKGKDVELRCDPISGHTALYWYRQSLGQGLEFLIYFQGNSAPDKSGLPSDRFSAERTGGSVSTLTIQRTQQEDSAVYLCASSLNRRGSYEQYFGPGTRLTVT.

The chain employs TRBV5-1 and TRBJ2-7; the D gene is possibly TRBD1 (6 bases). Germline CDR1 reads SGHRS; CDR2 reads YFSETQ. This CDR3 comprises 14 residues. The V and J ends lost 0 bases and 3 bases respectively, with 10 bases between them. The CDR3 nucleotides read TGCGCCAGCAGCTTGGCGCAGGGGAACTACGAGCAGTACTTC. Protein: CASSLAQGNYEQYF.

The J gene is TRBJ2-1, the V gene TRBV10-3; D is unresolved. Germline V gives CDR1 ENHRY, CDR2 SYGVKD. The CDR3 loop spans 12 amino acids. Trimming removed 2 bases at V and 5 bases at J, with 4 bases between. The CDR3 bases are TGTGCCATCAGTGAGCCAGACAATGAGCAGTTCTTC. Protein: CAISEPDNEQFF.

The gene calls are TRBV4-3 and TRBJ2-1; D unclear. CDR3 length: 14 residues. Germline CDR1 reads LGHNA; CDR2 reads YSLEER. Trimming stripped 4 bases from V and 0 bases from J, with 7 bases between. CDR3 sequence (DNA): TGCGCCAGCAGCCTCCTCAGCTCCTACAATGAGCAGTTCTTC. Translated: CASSLLSSYNEQFF.

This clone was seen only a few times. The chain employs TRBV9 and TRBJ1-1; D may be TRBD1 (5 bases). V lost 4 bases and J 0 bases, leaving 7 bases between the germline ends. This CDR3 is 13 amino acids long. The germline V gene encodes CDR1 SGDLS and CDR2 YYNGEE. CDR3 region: CASSLQVNTEAFF. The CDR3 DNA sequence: TGTGCCAGCAGCCTACAGGTGAACACTGAAGCTTTCTTT.

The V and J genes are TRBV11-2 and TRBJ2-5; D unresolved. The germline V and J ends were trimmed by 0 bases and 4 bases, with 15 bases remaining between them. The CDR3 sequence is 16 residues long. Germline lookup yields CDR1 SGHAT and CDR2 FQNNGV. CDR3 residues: CASSLDRVGWRETQYF. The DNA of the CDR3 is TGTGCCAGCAGCTTAGATCGGGTGGGTTGGAGAGAGACCCAGTACTTC.

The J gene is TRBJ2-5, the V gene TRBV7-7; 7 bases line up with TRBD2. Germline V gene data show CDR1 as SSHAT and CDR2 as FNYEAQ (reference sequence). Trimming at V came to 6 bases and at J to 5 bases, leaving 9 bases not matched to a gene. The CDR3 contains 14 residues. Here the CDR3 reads CASSNRFGGETQYF. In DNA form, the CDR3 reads TGTGCCAGCAGTAATAGGTTCGGGGGGGAGACCCAGTACTTC.

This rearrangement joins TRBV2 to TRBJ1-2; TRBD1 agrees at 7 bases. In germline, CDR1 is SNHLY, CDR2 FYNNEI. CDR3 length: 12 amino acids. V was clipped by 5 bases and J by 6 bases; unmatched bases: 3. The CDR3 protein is CASSRQGDGYTF. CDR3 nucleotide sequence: TGTGCCAGCAGTAGGCAGGGGGATGGCTACACCTTC.

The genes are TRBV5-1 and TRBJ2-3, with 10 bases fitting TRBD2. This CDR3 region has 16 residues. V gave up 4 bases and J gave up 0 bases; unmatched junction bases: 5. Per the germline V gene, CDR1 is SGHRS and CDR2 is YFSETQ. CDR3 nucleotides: TGCGCCAGCAGCCCCCGGACTAGCGGTAGCACAGATACGCAGTATTTT. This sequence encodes CASSPRTSGSTDTQYF.

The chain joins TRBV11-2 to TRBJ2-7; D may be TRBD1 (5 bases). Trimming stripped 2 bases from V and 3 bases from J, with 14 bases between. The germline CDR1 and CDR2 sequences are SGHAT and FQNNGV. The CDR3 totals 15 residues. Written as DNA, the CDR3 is TGTGCCAGCAGCTTAAGGACCACAGGCGACTACGAGCAGTACTTC. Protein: CASSLRTTGDYEQYF.